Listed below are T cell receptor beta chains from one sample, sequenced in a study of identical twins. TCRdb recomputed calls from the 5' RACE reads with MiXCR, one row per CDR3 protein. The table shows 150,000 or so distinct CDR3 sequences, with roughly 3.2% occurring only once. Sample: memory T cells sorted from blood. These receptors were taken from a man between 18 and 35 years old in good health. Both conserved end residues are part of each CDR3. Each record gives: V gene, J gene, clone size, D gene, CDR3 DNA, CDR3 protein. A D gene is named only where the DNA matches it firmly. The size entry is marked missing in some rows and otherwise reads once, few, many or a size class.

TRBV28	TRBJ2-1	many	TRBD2	TGTGCCAGCAGACAACGGACTAGCGGGAGAACCAATGAGCAGTCCTTC	CASRQRTSGRTNEQSF
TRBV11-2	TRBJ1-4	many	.	TGTGCCAGCAGCTTAGGAGTTTCGGGCGAAAAACTGTTTTTT	CASSLGVSGEKLFF
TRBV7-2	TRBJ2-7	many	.	TGTGCCAGCAGCTTAGAGGGGCCCCCTTTTGACGAGCAGTACTTC	CASSLEGPPFDEQYF
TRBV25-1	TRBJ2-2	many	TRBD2	TGTGCCAGCCTTGACGGGACTAGCGGCCTTCCGGCCGGGGAGCTGTTTTTT	CASLDGTSGLPAGELFF
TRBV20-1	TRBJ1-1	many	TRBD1	TGCAGTGCGATACGACAGGGGGCTAGCGCCACTGAAGCTTTCTTT	CSAIRQGASATEAFF
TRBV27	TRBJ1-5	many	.	TGTGCCAGCAGTTTGGAAATCAATCAGCCCCAGCATTTT	CASSLEINQPQHF
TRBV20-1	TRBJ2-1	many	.	TGCAGTGCTAGGGTGTGGGTGTCCTACAATGAGCAGTTCTTC	CSARVWVSYNEQFF
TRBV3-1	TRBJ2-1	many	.	TGTGCCAGCAGCCAAGATTTTACGGGAGCGTACAATGAGCAGTTCTTC	CASSQDFTGAYNEQFF
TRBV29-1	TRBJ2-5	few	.	TGCAGCGTGGAGACAGGGGCGGGAGGAGAGACCCAGTACTTC	CSVETGAGGETQYF
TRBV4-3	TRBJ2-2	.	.	TGCGCCAGCAGCCAAGGTAGCATGGGCACCGGGGAGCTGTTTTTT	CASSQGSMGTGELFF
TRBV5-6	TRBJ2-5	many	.	TGTGCCAGCAGCTTGTCGAGGGGAGAGACCCAGTACTTC	CASSLSRGETQYF
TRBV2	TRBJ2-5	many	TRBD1	TGTGCCAGCACCAAGGGGACAGGGCGTCGGCAAGAGACCCAGTACTTC	CASTKGTGRRQETQYF
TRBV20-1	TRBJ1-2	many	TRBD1	TGCAGTGCTCCACCCACCGGGACAGCTAATAACTATGGCTACACCTTC	CSAPPTGTANNYGYTF
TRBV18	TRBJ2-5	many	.	TGTGCCAGCTCATCTAACGGGATGGAGACCCAGTACTTC	CASSSNGMETQYF
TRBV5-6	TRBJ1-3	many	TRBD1	TGTGCCAGCAGCTTGGCACAGGGGGGGGTCCGAAGAAACACCATATATTTT	CASSLAQGGVRRNTIYF
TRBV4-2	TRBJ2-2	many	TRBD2	TGTGCCAGCAGCCCATACTTCAGCGGGGGACGGACCGGGGAGCTGTTTTTT	CASSPYFSGGRTGELFF
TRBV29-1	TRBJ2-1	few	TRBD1	TGCAGCGCCCTATCCCCGGGACAGGGAGGGAGTGAGCAGTTCTTC	CSALSPGQGGSEQFF
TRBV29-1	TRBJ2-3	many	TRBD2	TGCAGCGTTGCGGGGAGGGCCACCTTTGGCACAGATACGCAGTATTTT	CSVAGRATFGTDTQYF
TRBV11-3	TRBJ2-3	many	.	TGTGCCAGCAGCCGCAAAGGCGGGACCCCCGGCACAGATACGCAGTATTTT	CASSRKGGTPGTDTQYF
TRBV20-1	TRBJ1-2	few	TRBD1	TGCAGTGTAAGGGACAGGGGTTTAGGCTACACCTTC	CSVRDRGLGYTF
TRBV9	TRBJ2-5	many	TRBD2	TGTGCCAGCAGCGTAGCGGGAGGGCCTGGAGAGACCCAGTACTTC	CASSVAGGPGETQYF
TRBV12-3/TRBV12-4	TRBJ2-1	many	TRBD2	TGTGCCAGCAGAGCGGGAGGGGCCTACAATGAGCAGTTCTTC	CASRAGGAYNEQFF
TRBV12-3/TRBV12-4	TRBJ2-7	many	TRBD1	TGTGCCAGCAGTCGGGACAGATCCTACGAGCAGTACTTC	CASSRDRSYEQYF
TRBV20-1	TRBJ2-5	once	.	TGCATTGCTAGGGTGAAGGCTCTGGAGACCCAGTACTTC	CIARVKALETQYF
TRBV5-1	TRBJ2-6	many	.	TGCGCCAGCAGCCCCTCTGGGGCCAACGTCCTGACTTTC	CASSPSGANVLTF
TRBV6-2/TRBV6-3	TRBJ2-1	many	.	TGTGCCAGCAGTCCCAGGAGGTCCCGCTCCTACAATGAGCAGTTCTTC	CASSPRRSRSYNEQFF
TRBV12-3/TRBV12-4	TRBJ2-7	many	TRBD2	TGTGCCAGCAGCAAACTAGCGGGAGGGATTTCCTACGAGCAGTACTTC	CASSKLAGGISYEQYF
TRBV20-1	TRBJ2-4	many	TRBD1	TGCAGTGCTCGTGGGTCGGGAACAGGGGTCATCCGGAGAAACATTCAGTACTTC	CSARGSGTGVIRRNIQYF
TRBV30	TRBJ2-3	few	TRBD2	TGTGCCTGGATGATAGGACTAGCGGGAGATACGCAGTATTTT	CAWMIGLAGDTQYF
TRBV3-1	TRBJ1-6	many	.	TGTGCCAGCAGCCGGGGTCGCTCGTCCGATTCACCCCTCCACTTT	CASSRGRSSDSPLHF